The clone carrying this TCR beta chain was counted many times. Its matching antigen is unknown. The TCR beta CDR3 regions underwent amplification using RNA transcripts as the source. The HTBI set primed first-round TCR CDR3 RT-PCR. TCRdb called the multiplex PCR reads again in MiXCR, with one record for every CDR3 protein. Found here are 600,000 to 850,000 distinct CDR3 sequences, over 15% of them singletons; the top ten hold over 15%. The sample is drawn from a study of T cells in Graves' hyperthyroidism and ophthalmopathy. Regarding the study as a whole: Classification by a 13 V-J model distinguished ophthalmopathy from stable hyperthyroidism. Among thyroid clonotypes expanded above 0.001, most also appeared in blood.

The CDR3 length is 12 residues. Trimming removed 3 bases at V and 5 bases at J, with 6 bases between. Per the germline V gene, CDR1 is KGHSH and CDR2 is LQKENI. The sequencing sample was made of blood. The chain uses TRBV18 and TRBJ2-3; D unresolved. This TCR derives from a woman aged 50 to 65 with Graves' hyperthyroidism that later progressed to Graves' ophthalmopathy. CDR3 coding DNA: TGTGCCAGCTCACCTTGGGGAGATACGCAGTATTTT. Translation gives CASSPWGDTQYF.